The TCR beta chain described here comes from a study of technical replicates of blood from a few donors. TCRdb's table, derived via immunoSEQ multiplex PCR, lists solely in-frame clones and lacks some. The sample consists of tens of thousands of clones, 95% of them appearing once. Looked up from germline, CDR1 is SNHLY and CDR2 is FYNNEI. This CDR3 comprises 14 residues. The V gene lost 11 bases and the J gene lost 6 bases, with 19 bases spanning the gap. The sample consisted of T cells isolated from PBMCs. The TCR was taken from a human donor in good health. The rearrangement uses TRBV2 and TRBJ2-2, with D possibly TRBD2 on 5 matching bases. The chain's CDR3 is CAAAGPMRPGELFF. The DNA of the CDR3 is TGTGCCGCGGCGGGTCCCATGAGGCCCGGGGAGCTGTTTTTT.